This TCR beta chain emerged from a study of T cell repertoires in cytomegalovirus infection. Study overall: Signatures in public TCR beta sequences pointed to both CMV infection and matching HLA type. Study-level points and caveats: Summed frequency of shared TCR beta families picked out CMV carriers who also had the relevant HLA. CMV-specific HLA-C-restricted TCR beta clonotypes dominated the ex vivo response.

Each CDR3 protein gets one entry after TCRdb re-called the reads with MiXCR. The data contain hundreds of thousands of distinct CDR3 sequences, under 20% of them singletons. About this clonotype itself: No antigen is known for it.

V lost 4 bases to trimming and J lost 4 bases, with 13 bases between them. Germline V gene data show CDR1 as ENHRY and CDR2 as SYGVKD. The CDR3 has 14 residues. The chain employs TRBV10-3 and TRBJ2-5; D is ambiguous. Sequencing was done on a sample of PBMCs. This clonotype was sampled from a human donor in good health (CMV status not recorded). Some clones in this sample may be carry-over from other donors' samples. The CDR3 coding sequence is TGTGCCATCAGTGCCGGTCCACAAGTAGAGACCCAGTACTTC. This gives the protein CAISAGPQVETQYF.